This T cell receptor beta chain appears in the sequencing data of a study of shared clonotypes between healthy human individuals. Study details: Plates per donor: three CD4 naive, three CD4 memory, two CD8 naive, one CD8 memory. Study outcomes and limitations: Generation probabilities of non-shared clonotypes were lower (relative to those shared by all four donors).

Clones were sequenced by immunoSEQ multiplex PCR, and TCRdb holds only the in-frame ones, with some missing. The sample has about 1 million clones, approximately 72% seen once. Germline CDR1 SGHTA, CDR2 FQGNSA. Germline trimming cut 3 bases from V and 6 bases from J; bases unmatched to any gene: 7. The CDR3 has 14 residues. Notes on this clone: The antigen is unknown.

Material: memory CD4+ T cells sorted from blood. Noted subset: CD45RA-negative fraction. The rearrangement uses TRBV7-2 and TRBJ2-7, with TRBD2 matching 8 bases. This sequence originates from a man aged 18 to 29 in good health. Here the CDR3 DNA reads TGTGCCAGCAGCTTCGGGCGGGGGGTATTCGAGCAGTACTTC. Translation: CASSFGRGVFEQYF.